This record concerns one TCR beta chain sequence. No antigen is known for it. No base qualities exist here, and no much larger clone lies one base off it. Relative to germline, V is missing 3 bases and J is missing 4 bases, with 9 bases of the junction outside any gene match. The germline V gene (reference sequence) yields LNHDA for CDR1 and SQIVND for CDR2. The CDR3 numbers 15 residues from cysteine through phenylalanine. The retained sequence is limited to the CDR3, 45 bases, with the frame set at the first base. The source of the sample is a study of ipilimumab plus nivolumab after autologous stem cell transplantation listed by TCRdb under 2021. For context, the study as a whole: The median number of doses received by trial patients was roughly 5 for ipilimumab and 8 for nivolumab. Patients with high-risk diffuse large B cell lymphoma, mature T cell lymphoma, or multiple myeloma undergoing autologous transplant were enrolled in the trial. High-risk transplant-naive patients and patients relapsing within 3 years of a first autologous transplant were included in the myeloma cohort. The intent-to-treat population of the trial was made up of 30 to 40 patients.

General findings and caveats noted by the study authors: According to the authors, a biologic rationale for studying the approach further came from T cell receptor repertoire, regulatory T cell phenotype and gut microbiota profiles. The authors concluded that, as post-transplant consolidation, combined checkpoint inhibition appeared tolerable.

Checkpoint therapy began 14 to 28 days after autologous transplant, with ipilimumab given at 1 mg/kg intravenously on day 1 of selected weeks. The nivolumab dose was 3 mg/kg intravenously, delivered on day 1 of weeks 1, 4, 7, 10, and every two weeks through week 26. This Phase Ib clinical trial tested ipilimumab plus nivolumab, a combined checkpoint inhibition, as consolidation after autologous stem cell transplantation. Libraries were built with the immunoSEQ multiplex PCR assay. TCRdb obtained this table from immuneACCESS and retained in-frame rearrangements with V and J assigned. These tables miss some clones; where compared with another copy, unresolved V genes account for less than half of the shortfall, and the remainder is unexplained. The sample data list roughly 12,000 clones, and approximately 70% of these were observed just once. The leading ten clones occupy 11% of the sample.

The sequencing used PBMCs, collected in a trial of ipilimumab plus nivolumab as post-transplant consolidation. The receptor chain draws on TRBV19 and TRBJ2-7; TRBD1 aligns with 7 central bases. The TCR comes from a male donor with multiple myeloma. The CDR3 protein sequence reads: CASSISTGYRYEQYF. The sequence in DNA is TGTGCCAGTAGTATTTCGACAGGGTATAGGTACGAGCAGTACTTC.